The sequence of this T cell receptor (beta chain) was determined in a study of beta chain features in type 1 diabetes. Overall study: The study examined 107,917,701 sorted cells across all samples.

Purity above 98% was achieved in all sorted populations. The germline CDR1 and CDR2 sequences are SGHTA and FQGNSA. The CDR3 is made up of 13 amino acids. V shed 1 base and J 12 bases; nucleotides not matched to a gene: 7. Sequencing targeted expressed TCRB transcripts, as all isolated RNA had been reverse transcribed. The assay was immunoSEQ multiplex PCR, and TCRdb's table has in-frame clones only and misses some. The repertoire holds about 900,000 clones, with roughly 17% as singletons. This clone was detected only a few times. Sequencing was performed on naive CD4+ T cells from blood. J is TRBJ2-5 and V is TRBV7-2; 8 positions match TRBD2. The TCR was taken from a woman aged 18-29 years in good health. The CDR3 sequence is CASSLVKTSDKYF. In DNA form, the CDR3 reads TGTGCCAGCAGCTTAGTGAAGACTAGCGATAAGTACTTC.